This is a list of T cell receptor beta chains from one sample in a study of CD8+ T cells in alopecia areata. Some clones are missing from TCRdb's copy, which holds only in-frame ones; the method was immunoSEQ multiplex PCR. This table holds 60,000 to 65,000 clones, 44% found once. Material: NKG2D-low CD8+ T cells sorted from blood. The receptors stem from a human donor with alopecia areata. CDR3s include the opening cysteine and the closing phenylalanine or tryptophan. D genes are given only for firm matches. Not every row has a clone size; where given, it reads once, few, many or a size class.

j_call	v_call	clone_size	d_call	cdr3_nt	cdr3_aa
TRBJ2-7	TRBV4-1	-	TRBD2	TGCGCCAGCAGCCAAGTAGCGGGGAGCTCCTACGAGCAGTACTTC	CASSQVAGSSYEQYF
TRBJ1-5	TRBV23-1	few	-	TGCGCCAGCAGTCACCCCCGGACAAGGAGCAATCAGCCCCAGCATTTT	CASSHPRTRSNQPQHF
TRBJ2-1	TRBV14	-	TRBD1	TGTGCCAGCAGCCAAGAGTTTTGGACAGGGGGGTCCAATGAGCAGTTCTTC	CASSQEFWTGGSNEQFF
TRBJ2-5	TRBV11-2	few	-	TGTGCCAGCAGCTTAGTTGAAGACTATAAGGACTTC	CASSLVEDYKDF
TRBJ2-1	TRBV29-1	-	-	TGCAGCGTCCCTTCAATGAGCTCCTACAATGAGCAGTTCTTC	CSVPSMSSYNEQFF
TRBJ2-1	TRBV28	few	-	TGTGCCAGCAGTGCGAGAAGTCGCTCCTACAATGAGCAGTTCTTC	CASSARSRSYNEQFF
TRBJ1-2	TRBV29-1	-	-	TGCAGCGTTGAAGGGAGGGATGGCTACACCTTC	CSVEGRDGYTF
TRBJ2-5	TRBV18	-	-	TGTGCCAGCTCACCGGCCCTAGACCGGGAGACCCAGTACTTC	CASSPALDRETQYF
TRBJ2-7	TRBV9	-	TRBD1	TGTGCCAGCAGCCCCGGGACAGGGTCGTACGAGCAGTACTTC	CASSPGTGSYEQYF
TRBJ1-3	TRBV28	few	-	TGTGCCAGCACTAATTCCCTACGGCGGAGGATAATAGGGGACACCATATATTTT	CASTNSLRRRIIGDTIYF
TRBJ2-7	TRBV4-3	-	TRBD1	TGCGCCAGCAGCCAAGATATTTCTGGGACAGAGCATTCTTTATTCTACGAGCAGTACTTC	CASSQDISGTEHSLFYEQYF
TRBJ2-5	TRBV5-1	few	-	TGCGCCAGCAGCTTCCGGGACGCGGGACAAGAGACCCAGTACTTC	CASSFRDAGQETQYF
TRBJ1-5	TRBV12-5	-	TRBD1	TGTGCTAGTGGTCCCGGGACAGGGGATCAGCCCCAGCATTTT	CASGPGTGDQPQHF
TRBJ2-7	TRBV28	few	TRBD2	TGTGCCAGCAGTTTATTCGGTCTAGCGGGATACGAGCAGTACTTC	CASSLFGLAGYEQYF
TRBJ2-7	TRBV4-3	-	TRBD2	TGCGCCAGCAGCCAAGCGGGGGGATTCTACGAGCAGTACTTC	CASSQAGGFYEQYF
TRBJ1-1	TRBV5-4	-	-	TGTGCCAGCAGCTTGGGACCTGAAGCTTTCTTT	CASSLGPEAFF
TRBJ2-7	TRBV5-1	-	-	TGCGCCAGCAGCTTAGGGCAGTCCTACGAGCAGTACTTC	CASSLGQSYEQYF
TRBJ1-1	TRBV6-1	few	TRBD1	TGTGCCATTAACAGGGGTGAGGGCACTGAAGCTTTCTTT	CAINRGEGTEAFF
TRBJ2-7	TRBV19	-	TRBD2	TGTGCCAGTACCCCGGGACTAGGATTCTCCGAGCAGTACTTC	CASTPGLGFSEQYF
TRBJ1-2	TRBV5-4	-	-	TGTGCCAGCAGCTTCGGCAGCCTGACTCTTCAGGGCTACACCTTC	CASSFGSLTLQGYTF
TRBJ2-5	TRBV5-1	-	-	TGCGCCAGCAGCTTGGGTCAGGGGCTCGAGACCCAGTACTTC	CASSLGQGLETQYF
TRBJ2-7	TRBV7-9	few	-	TGTGCCAGCAGCTTAGGGGGCGCACCTGGCGAGCAGTACTTC	CASSLGGAPGEQYF
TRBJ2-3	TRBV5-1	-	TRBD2	TGCGCCAGCAGCTTTCGCGGGAGGTCCTTATTAGATACGCAGTATTTT	CASSFRGRSLLDTQYF
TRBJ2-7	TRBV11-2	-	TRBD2	TGTGCCAGCAGCTTCGGCGGACTAGCTCACGACGAGCAGTACTTC	CASSFGGLAHDEQYF
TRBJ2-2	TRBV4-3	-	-	TGCGCCAGCAGCCAAGAGTGGGGAGCGAACACCGGGGAGCTGTTTTTT	CASSQEWGANTGELFF
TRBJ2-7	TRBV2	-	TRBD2	TGTGCCAGCAGTGAGTCCGGCGGGAGAGCCACCTACGAGCAGTACTTC	CASSESGGRATYEQYF
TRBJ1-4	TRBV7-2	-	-	TGTGCCAGCAGCTTATCTGTGGACACCCCGATTTTTGAAAAACTGTTTTTT	CASSLSVDTPIFEKLFF
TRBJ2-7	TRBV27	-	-	TGTGCCAGCAGTTTATCGGCCTACTACGAGCAGTACTTC	CASSLSAYYEQYF